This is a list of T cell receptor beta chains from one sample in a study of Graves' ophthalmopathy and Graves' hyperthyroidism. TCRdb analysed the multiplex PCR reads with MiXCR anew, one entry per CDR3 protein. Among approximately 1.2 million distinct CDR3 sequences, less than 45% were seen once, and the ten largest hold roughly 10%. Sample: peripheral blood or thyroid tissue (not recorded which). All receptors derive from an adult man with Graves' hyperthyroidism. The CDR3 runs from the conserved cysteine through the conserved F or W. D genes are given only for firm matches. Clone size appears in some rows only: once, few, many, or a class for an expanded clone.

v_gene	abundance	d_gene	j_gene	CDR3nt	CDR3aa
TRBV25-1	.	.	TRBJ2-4	TGTGCCAGCAGTGACCAGCTAGCCAAAAACATTCAGTACTTC	CASSDQLAKNIQYF
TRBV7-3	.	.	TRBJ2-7	TGTGCCAGCAGGGGAGTAATAGACAGCGAGCAGTACTTC	CASRGVIDSEQYF
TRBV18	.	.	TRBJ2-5	TGTGCCAGCTCACAGACAGGACCGATAAGAGAGACCCAGTACTTC	CASSQTGPIRETQYF
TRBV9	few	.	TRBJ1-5	TGTGCCAGCAGCGTGGGAGTTGAGCAGCCCCAGCATTTT	CASSVGVEQPQHF
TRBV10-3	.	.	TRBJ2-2	TGTGCCATCAGTGGGGCAGAGGCGCTGAACACCGGGGAGCTGTTTTTT	CAISGAEALNTGELFF
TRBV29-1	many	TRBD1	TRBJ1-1	TGCAGCGTTCCGTACGGCAGGGGGGTTACTGAAGCTTTCTTT	CSVPYGRGVTEAFF
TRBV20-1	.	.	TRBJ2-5	TGCAGTGCTCAGGACCCGCGGGAGACCCAGTACTTC	CSAQDPRETQYF
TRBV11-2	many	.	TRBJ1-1	TGTGCCAGCAGCCTCAGGCCCCAAGGCACTGAAGCTTTCTTT	CASSLRPQGTEAFF
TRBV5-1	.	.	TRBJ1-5	TGCGCCAGCAAGCGGGGGGAAGGCAATCAGCCCCAGCATTTT	CASKRGEGNQPQHF
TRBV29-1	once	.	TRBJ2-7	TGCAGCGTTTCGACTGGGGCCAACGAGCAGTACTTC	CSVSTGANEQYF
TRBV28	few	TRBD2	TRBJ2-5	TGTGCCAGCAGTCTCCTGGGAGGGAACCAGTACTTC	CASSLLGGNQYF
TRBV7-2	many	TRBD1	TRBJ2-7	TGTGCCAGCAGCTATGGACAGGGGGCTTCCTACGAGCAGTACTTC	CASSYGQGASYEQYF
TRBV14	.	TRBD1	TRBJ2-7	TGTGCCAGCAGCCACATACGGCGGACAGGTGGGGAGCAGTACTTC	CASSHIRRTGGEQYF
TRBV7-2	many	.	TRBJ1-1	TGTGCCAGCAGCTTTCGGACGGAAGCTTTCTTT	CASSFRTEAFF
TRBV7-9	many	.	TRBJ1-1	TGTGCCAGCAGCAGGGGGGACCAGCTAGCCCGTGAAGCTTTCTTT	CASSRGDQLAREAFF
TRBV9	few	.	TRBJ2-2	.	CASSEGGLAPGSCFF
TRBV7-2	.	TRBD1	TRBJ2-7	TGTGCCAGCAGCTTAACGGAACAGGGGCACTACGAGCAGTACTTC	CASSLTEQGHYEQYF
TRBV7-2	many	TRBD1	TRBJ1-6	TGTGCCAGCAGCTCGGGACAGGGTAGAGAAACCCTCCACTTT	CASSSGQGRETLHF
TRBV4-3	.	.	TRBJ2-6	TGCGCCAGCAGCCAAGGGTGGGGAGCTGGGGCCAACGTCCTGACTTTC	CASSQGWGAGANVLTF
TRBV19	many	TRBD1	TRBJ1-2	TGTGCCAGTAGTATAGACCAGACAGGGGGACGTGGCTACACCTTC	CASSIDQTGGRGYTF
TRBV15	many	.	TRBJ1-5	TGTGCCACCAGCAGCCCCGGGACGGCCAACAATCAGCCCCAGCATTTT	CATSSPGTANNQPQHF
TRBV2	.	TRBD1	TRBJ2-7	TGTGCCAGCACCTACTTATACTCCGGGACAGAGTGCTGCGAGCAGTACTTC	CASTYLYSGTECCEQYF
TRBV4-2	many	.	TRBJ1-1	TGTGCCAGCAGCCAAGTCGAGTCGTTCCAGGCTTTCTTT	CASSQVESFQAFF
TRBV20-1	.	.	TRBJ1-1	TGCAGTGCTCCTTCGGGGGGCCTAGAAGCTTTCTTT	CSAPSGGLEAFF
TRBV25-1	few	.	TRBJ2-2	TGTGCCAGCAGTTCCAGCAGGGACTCCGCGAACACCGGGGAGCTGTTTTTT	CASSSSRDSANTGELFF
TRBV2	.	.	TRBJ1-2	TGTGCCAGCCACCAGGGAGCTAACTATGGCTACACCTTC	CASHQGANYGYTF
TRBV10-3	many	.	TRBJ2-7	TGTGCCATAGCCAGCAGGAGCGAGCAGTACTTC	CAIASRSEQYF
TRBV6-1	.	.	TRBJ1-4	TGTGCCACCAATTGGGGGACCAATGAAAAACTGTTTTTT	CATNWGTNEKLFF
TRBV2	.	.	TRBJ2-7	TGTGCCAGCAGTGAAGGCAAGGGGTACGAGCAGCACTTC	CASSEGKGYEQHF
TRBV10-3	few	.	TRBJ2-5	TGTGCCATCAGTTACTCTGACCGGGAGACCCAGTACTTC	CAISYSDRETQYF
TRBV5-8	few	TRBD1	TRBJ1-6	TGTGCCAGCAGCTTTTTGGGGGACAGGGATTCACCCCTCCACTTT	CASSFLGDRDSPLHF
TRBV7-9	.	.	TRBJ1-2	TGTGCCAGCGGCATAGCTACAGGGTCCTATGGCTACACCTTC	CASGIATGSYGYTF
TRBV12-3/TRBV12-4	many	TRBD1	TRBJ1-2	TGTGCCAGCAGTTTAGTGGGACAGGGCTGGGGTGGCTACACCTTC	CASSLVGQGWGGYTF
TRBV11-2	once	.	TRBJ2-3	TGTGCCAGCGCACGCGTTGGGGTGGGGCAGTATTTT	CASARVGVGQYF
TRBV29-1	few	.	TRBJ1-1	TGCAGCGTTGACCAGGGGAACACTGAAGCTTTCTTT	CSVDQGNTEAFF
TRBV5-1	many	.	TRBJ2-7	TGCGCCAGCAGCTTGCAGCGCTCCTACGAGCAGTACTTC	CASSLQRSYEQYF
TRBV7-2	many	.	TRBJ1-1	TGTGCCAGCAGCTTCTCGGCGGTGAACACTGAAGCTTTCTTT	CASSFSAVNTEAFF
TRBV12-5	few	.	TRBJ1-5	TGTGCTAGTGGTCCGGGGCCAGATAGCAATCAGCCCCAGCATTTT	CASGPGPDSNQPQHF
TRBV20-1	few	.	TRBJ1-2	TGCAGTGCTAGTAAGCCAGGGAGAGACTATGGCTACACCTTC	CSASKPGRDYGYTF
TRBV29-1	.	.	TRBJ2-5	TGCAGCGTTGAAGATTATGCCCTGACTGTAAAAGAGACCCAGTACTTC	CSVEDYALTVKETQYF
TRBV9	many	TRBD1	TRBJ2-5	TGTGCCAGCAGCGCCGGGACAGGGGAGGAGACCCAGTACTTC	CASSAGTGEETQYF
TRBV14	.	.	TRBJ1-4	TGTGCCAGCAGCCAGCTGGGGGCGCGGGGCGAAAAACTGTTTTTT	CASSQLGARGEKLFF
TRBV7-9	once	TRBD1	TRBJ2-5	TGTGCCAGCAGTTCTACAGGGGCTTGGGAGACCCAGTACTTC	CASSSTGAWETQYF
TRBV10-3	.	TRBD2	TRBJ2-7	TGCGCCATCAGTGAGTCTCGGTCTAGCGGGACCTCTACCTACGAGCAGTACTTC	CAISESRSSGTSTYEQYF
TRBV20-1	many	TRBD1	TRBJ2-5	TGCAGTGCCATTCCCGGGACAGGGGGAGAGACCCAGTACTTC	CSAIPGTGGETQYF
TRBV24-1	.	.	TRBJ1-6	TGTGCCACCAGTGATTGGCCAGGGGATAATTCACCCCTCCACTTT	CATSDWPGDNSPLHF
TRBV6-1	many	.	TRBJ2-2	TGTGCCAGTACAGCCTCAAACACCGGGGAGCTGTTTTTT	CASTASNTGELFF
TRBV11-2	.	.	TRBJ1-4	TGTGCCAGCAGCTTAGACTTCCCCGGGGAAAAACTGTTTTTT	CASSLDFPGEKLFF
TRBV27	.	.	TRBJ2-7	TGTGCCAGCAGTTTAGGCGTGGGGTGGCCTTACGAGCAGTACTTC	CASSLGVGWPYEQYF
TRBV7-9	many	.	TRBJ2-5	TGTGCCAGCAGAGGACAGCCGTACCAAGAGACCCAGTACTTC	CASRGQPYQETQYF
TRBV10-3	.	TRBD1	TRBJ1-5	TGTGCCATCAGTGAGCCGGGGGTGGGACAGTCCCAGCATTTT	CAISEPGVGQSQHF
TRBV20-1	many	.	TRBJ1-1	TGCAGTGCTGCCTCGACGGCGAACACTGAAGCTTTCTTT	CSAASTANTEAFF
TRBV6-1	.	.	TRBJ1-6	TGTGCCAGCAGGTCTCGGCTCACATTCAATTCACCCCTCCACTTT	CASRSRLTFNSPLHF
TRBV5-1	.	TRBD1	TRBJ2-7	TGCGCCAGCAGCTCCCGGACAGGGCTACACGAGCAGTACTTC	CASSSRTGLHEQYF
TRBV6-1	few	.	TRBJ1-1	TGTGCCAGCAGTGAAGGGGCGAGGAACACTGAAGCTTTCTTT	CASSEGARNTEAFF
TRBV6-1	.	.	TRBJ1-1	TGTGCCAGCAGTCGCGCAGGGTCCAACACTGAAGCTTTCTTT	CASSRAGSNTEAFF
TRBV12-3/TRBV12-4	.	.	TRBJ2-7	TGTGCCAGCAATTACAAGTTTTCGACCTACGAGCAGTACTTC	CASNYKFSTYEQYF
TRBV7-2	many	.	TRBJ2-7	TGTGCCAGCAGCTCCCGAGAGGTGAGATACGAGCAGTACTTC	CASSSREVRYEQYF
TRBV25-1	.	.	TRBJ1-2	TGTGCCAGCAGTGAAATCGCGGACAGTAACTATGGCTACACCTTC	CASSEIADSNYGYTF
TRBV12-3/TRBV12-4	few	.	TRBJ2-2	TGTGCCAGCACCCCCGACGGGGGGGAGCTGTTTTTT	CASTPDGGELFF